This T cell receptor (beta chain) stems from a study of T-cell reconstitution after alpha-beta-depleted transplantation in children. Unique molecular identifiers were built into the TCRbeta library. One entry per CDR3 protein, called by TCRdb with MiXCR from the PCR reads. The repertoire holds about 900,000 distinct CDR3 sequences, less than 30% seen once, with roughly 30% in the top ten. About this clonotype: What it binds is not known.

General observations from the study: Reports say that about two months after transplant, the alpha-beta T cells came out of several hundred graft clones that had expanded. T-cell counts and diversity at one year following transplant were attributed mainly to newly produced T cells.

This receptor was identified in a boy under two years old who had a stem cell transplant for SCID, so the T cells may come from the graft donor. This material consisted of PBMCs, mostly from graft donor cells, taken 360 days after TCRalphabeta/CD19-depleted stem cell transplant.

DNA of the CDR3: TGTGCCAGCAGCCCCGCCTGGAATGAGCAGTTCTTC. The encoded protein is CASSPAWNEQFF. This sequence joins TRBV12-3 or TRBV12-4 and TRBJ2-1; D unresolved. V lost 6 bases, J lost 7 bases, and 10 bases lay in between. The CDR3 has 12 residues.